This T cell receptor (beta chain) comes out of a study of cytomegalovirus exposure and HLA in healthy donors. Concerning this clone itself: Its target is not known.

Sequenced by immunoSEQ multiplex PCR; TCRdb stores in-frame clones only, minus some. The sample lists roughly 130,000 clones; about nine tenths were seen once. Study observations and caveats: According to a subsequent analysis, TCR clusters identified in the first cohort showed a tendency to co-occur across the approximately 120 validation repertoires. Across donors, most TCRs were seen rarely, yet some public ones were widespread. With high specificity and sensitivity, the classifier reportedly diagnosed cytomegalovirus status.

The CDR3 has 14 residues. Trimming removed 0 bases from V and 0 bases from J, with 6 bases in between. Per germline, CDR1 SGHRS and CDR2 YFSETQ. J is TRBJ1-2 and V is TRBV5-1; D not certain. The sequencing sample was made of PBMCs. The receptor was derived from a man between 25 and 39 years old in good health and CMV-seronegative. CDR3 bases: TGCGCCAGCAGCTTGGACCTATCTAACTATGGCTACACCTTC. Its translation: CASSLDLSNYGYTF.